Below, one T cell receptor beta chain is given with its context. This clonotype was observed a handful of times. The antigen this receptor binds is unknown. Qualities for individual bases were not recorded, and no much larger clone is one base off. The sample belongs to a study of T cells in Graves' hyperthyroidism and ophthalmopathy (dated by TCRdb to the late 2010s). About the study as a whole: Peripheral blood samples were taken at the time of initial diagnosis, prior to any treatment. Whether ophthalmopathy could be predicted prospectively was tested in an independent validation cohort made up of under 20 hyperthyroidism patients plus 17 patients who later progressed to ophthalmopathy. TCR V-J signatures able to tell the groups apart were searched for in a discovery cohort of 90 to 100 patients, of whom around 42 had Graves' ophthalmopathy and about 60 had stable Graves' hyperthyroidism. TCR Vbeta CDR3 sequencing of 140 or so peripheral blood samples (about 45 ophthalmopathy, around 80 hyperthyroidism and approximately 17 progressor patients) is reported in the paper. In addition, the study compared T-cell repertoires in thyroid tissue and in blood from roughly 6 Graves' hyperthyroidism patients. After sampling, hyperthyroidism patients received methimazole starting at 30 mg daily, and ophthalmopathy patients received high-dose intravenous methylprednisolone. For training and testing, the roughly 97 patients in the discovery cohort were randomly divided in a 7:3 ratio.

CDR1 and CDR2 (SGHNT, YYREEE) derive from the germline V gene (reference sequence). The junction shows trimming of 0 bases on V and 1 base on J, plus 12 bases between the germline ends. Measured from the cysteine to the phenylalanine, the CDR3 is 16 residues long. Just CDR3 DNA is preserved here, 48 bases in frame from base 1. The TCR beta CDR3 regions were amplified from the RNA transcripts. For the first round of RT-PCR on the TCR CDR3, the HTBI primer set was used together with the Qiagen OneStep RT-PCR kit. Libraries were constructed in a second round of multiplex PCR, after which size selection and purification were carried out. Paired-end sequencing of the libraries was performed with 100 bp reads on an Illumina HiSeq2000. On the authors' methods: SOAPnuke was used to process the raw data, with reads discarded if the reads contained adapters or uncalled bases, had a mean Phred below 15, or lacked an exact constant-primer or identifier match. COPE v1.2.5 was used to merge the high-quality paired reads, and each unique nucleotide sequence was defined as a clonotype. MiTCR v1.1 was used to align the clonotypes against IMGT TRBV, TRBD and TRBJ reference segments. The analysis was restricted to V-J combinations with a frequency above 0.0001, which together covered 99.2% of the repertoires. The TCS score was defined as F50 (clonal expansion) divided by E x V (chaos), with BLOSUM62-based TCRdist calculated between CDR3 peptides within each V-J. Welch's t-statistics and random forest reduced some 510 V-J features to under 15, which were used in a naive Bayes classifier (R e1071). TCRdb itself trimmed the public reads at Q25 with fastp, ran MiXCR and retained productive beta chains. All rows with the same CDR3 protein become a single entry with the most common DNA and genes. None of the V and J calls come from the authors' own analysis; TCRdb made them. The sample table holds 340,000 or so distinct CDR3 sequences, of which around 20% were seen once. Around half of the sample comes from the top ten.

Beyond this particular receptor, the publication reports: Sample size was not statistically predetermined, and investigators were not blinded to group allocation. Blood samples also contained most of the expanded thyroid clonotypes (frequency above 0.001), which suggests that blood repertoires may reflect thyroid immune responses. During validation, the model predicted progression to ophthalmopathy a median of approximately 6 months ahead of onset, with roughly 65% sensitivity and 72.22% specificity. A model built on a 13 V-J signature distinguished ophthalmopathy from stable hyperthyroidism, reaching 85% to 90% sensitivity and under 84% specificity in cross-validation and 80%/75% in testing.

A patient counted as having stable Graves' hyperthyroidism if no progression to ophthalmopathy occurred over 18 months of follow-up. Hyperthyroidism patients were newly diagnosed, with disease duration under 2 months, and aged 18 to 65 years. Any patient with an uncontrolled infection, another autoimmune disease, pregnancy or lactation was excluded. Diagnoses were established on the basis of clinical symptoms, serum thyroxine and TRAb, thyroid ultrasound, and orbital computed tomography. Ficoll-Paque density gradient centrifugation was used to isolate PBMCs from 9.5 to 10 ml of fresh peripheral blood. Trizol reagent was used to extract total RNA, and RNA quality was then checked on an Agilent 2100 Bioanalyzer.

This TCR came from a woman in her forties or fifties with Graves' hyperthyroidism. Input material: blood. The receptor chain draws on TRBV5-4 and TRBJ2-3, with TRBD2 perhaps the D gene, on 7 matching bases. This receptor carries the CDR3 CASSLGSGGRTDTQYF. The DNA sequence is given as TGTGCCAGCAGCTTGGGGTCGGGGGGCCGCACAGATACGCAGTATTTT.